This passage covers 32 T cell receptor beta chains from one sample sequenced in a study of prognosis after radiotherapy for stage I lung cancer listed by TCRdb under 2021. Sequencing was performed on an Illumina HiSeq 3000. The TCR beta CDR3 region was amplified from genomic DNA by two rounds of multiplex PCR. The first PCR round used primers specific to each TRBV and TRBJ gene, and the primer sequences were filed in Chinese patent CN105087789A. Starting from the raw public reads, TCRdb applied fastp trimming at Q25, assembled clones with MiXCR and retained in-frame beta chains. Each CDR3 protein gets just one entry, which takes the most common genes and DNA from the rows behind it. In all, the sample holds approximately 25,000 distinct CDR3 sequences, and about 41% of those were seen once. Together, the top ten hold under 35% of the sample. The sequenced sample was PBMCs, obtained before or after stereotactic body radiation therapy (not recorded which). The source of these receptors is a donor over 45 with non-small cell lung cancer.

This clonotype was counted ten times or more. This chain links TRBV7-2 with TRBJ2-5, with D uncertain. The CDR3 covers 13 residues. Looked up from germline, CDR1 is SGHTA and CDR2 is FQGNSA. Trimming stripped 3 bases from V and 3 bases from J, with 8 bases between. The CDR3 reads CASSFLGEETQYF. As DNA, the CDR3 is TGTGCCAGCAGCTTTCTGGGTGAAGAGACCCAGTACTTC. Supplemented by reference TRBV7-2 and TRBJ2-5, the full variable domain reads GAGVSQSPSNKVTEKGKDVELRCDPISGHTALYWYRQSLGQGLEFLIYFQGNSAPDKSGLPSDRFSAERTGGSVSTLTIQRTQQEDSAVYLCASSFLGEETQYFGPGTRLLVL.

This clonotype has a count of ten or more. The rearrangement links TRBV10-3 to TRBJ2-6, with D uncertain. The CDR3 is 15 amino acids. The germline V and J ends were trimmed by 1 base and 0 bases, with 4 bases remaining between them. Germline CDR1 reads ENHRY; CDR2 reads SYGVKD. This chain's CDR3 is CAISEYVSGANVLTF. The CDR3 region has the DNA TGTGCCATCAGTGAGTACGTCTCTGGGGCCAACGTCCTGACTTTC.

This clonotype was seen a single time. In nucleotides, the CDR3 is TGTGCCAGCAGCCCGTCGGGGGTCGCGAACACCGGGGAGCTGTTTTTT. This sequence encodes CASSPSGVANTGELFF. This sequence joins TRBV7-3 and TRBJ2-2, with D maybe TRBD2 (6 bases). This CDR3 spans 16 amino acids. Trimming pared 5 bases from V and 0 bases from J, leaving 13 bases between. The germline V gene encodes CDR1 SGHTA and CDR2 FQGTGA.

This clonotype occurred a few times. This chain connects TRBV5-6 to TRBJ1-5; D is undetermined. The V and J ends lost 2 bases and 11 bases respectively, with 17 bases between them. This CDR3 region has 14 residues. CDR1 SGHDT and CDR2 YYEEEE come from the germline V gene. CDR3 nucleotides: TGTGCCAGCAGCTTACGGCTTCTAAGCGAGTCCCAGCATTTT. This sequence encodes CASSLRLLSESQHF.

The chain carries TRBV5-1 and TRBJ2-7; TRBD2 agrees at 9 bases. This CDR3 contains 14 residues. J gave up 5 bases and V 6 bases, and 9 bases lay outside the gene matches. Per germline, CDR1 SGHRS and CDR2 YFSETQ. The chain's CDR3 is CASTQIAGAHEQYF. The CDR3 bases are TGCGCCAGCACACAGATAGCGGGAGCCCACGAGCAGTACTTC.

This clonotype was seen at least ten times. The J gene is TRBJ1-5, the V gene TRBV19; D is uncertain. The CDR3 extends over 14 amino acids. Germline-derived CDR1 and CDR2 are LNHDA and SQIVND (reference sequence). V was cut by 3 bases and J by 0 bases, with 6 bases left in between. The CDR3 here is CASSILGSNQPQHF. CDR3 DNA sequence: TGTGCCAGTAGTATTCTGGGTAGCAATCAGCCCCAGCATTTT.

The chain employs TRBV5-1 and TRBJ1-1; possible D gene TRBD1, 6 bases. V was shortened by 0 bases and J by 10 bases, with 22 bases between the two germline ends. This CDR3 region has 16 residues. CDR1 and CDR2 (germline): SGHRS, YFSETQ. Here the CDR3 reads CASSLGTGKGMGVAFF. The CDR3 nucleotides are TGCGCCAGCAGCTTGGGAACAGGGAAAGGGATGGGTGTAGCTTTCTTT.

Details on this clonotype: A much more abundant neighbour one base away suggests this may be a read error. The chain carries TRBV2 and TRBJ2-3; 7 bases agree with TRBD2. From germline, CDR1 is SNHLY and CDR2 FYNNEI. The length of the CDR3 is 14 residues. V was pared by 7 bases and J by 2 bases, with 6 bases of the junction left unmatched. The CDR3 DNA sequence: TGTGCCAGCATGGGACTACGCCTCACAGATACGCAGTATTTT. Its protein is CASMGLRLTDTQYF. The full variable domain, in which reference TRBV2 and TRBJ2-3 provide the parts outside the CDR3, is EPEVTQTPSHQVTQMGQEVILRCVPISNHLYFYWYRQILGQKVEFLVSFYNNEISEKSEIFDDQFSVERPDGSNFTLKIRSTKLEDSAMYFCASMGLRLTDTQYFGPGTRLTVL.

This clonotype was picked up many times. V gene TRBV18 combines with J gene TRBJ1-1; a weak D match, TRBD1 (6 bases). Germline CDR1 KGHSH, CDR2 LQKENI. V was shortened by 5 bases and J by 3 bases, with 10 bases between the two germline ends. The CDR3 has 13 residues. Written as DNA, the CDR3 is TGTGCCAGCTCATGGGGGGGGCACACTGAAGCTTTCTTT. Translation: CASSWGGHTEAFF.

The chain uses TRBV20-1 and TRBJ1-3; D is uncertain. This CDR3 has 11 residues. Germline V gives CDR1 DFQATT, CDR2 SNEGSKA (reference sequence). With 6 bases removed from V and 4 bases from J, the gap between germline ends came to 7 bases. This chain's CDR3 is CSARWGNTIYF. The CDR3 DNA sequence: TGCAGTGCGCGGTGGGGAAACACCATATATTTT.

This clonotype was counted many times. The genes are TRBV6-1 and TRBJ2-7, with 7 bases aligning to TRBD2. The V segment lost 8 bases and the J segment 2 bases; nucleotides outside the gene matches: 3. The CDR3 has 12 amino acids. The germline CDR1 and CDR2 sequences are MNHNS and SASEGT. CDR3 DNA: TGTGCCAGCGCGGGGGAGACCTACGAGCAGTACTTC. Translating gives CASAGETYEQYF.

The table lists this clonotype with many counts. The J gene is TRBJ2-1, the V gene TRBV10-3; D is possibly TRBD2 (6 bases). Per germline, CDR1 ENHRY and CDR2 SYGVKD. The CDR3 loop spans 16 amino acids. The V and J ends lost 7 bases and 0 bases respectively, with 16 bases between them. The CDR3 DNA reads as TGTGCCATCAACCGGGACTCATCCAACTCCTACAATGAGCAGTTCTTC. It encodes CAINRDSSNSYNEQFF.

V gene TRBV27 combines with J gene TRBJ2-7, with 9 bases matching TRBD2. The germline gives CDR1 MNHEY, CDR2 SMNVEV (reference sequence). The V segment lost 6 bases and the J segment 6 bases; nucleotides outside the gene matches: 9. There are 14 residues in the CDR3. DNA of the CDR3: TGTGCCAGCAGAGCCTTAGCGGGAGATCTCGAGCAGTACTTC. Its translation: CASRALAGDLEQYF.

V gene TRBV20-1 combines with J gene TRBJ2-3; D not certain. Trimming took 1 base from V and 10 from J, leaving 18 bases between them. Germline CDR1 reads DFQATT; CDR2 reads SNEGSKA (reference sequence). The CDR3 contains 14 residues. The CDR3 DNA reads TGCAGTGCTAGAGTTCTTGGTGGGGTTTGTCCGCAGTATTTT. It translates to CSARVLGGVCPQYF.

This clonotype came up many times. V gene TRBV20-1 combines with J gene TRBJ2-5; the D gene is possibly TRBD2 (6 bases). The CDR3 length is 12 residues. V dropped 6 bases and J dropped 5 bases, with 13 bases sitting between them. Germline CDR1 is DFQATT and CDR2 is SNEGSKA (reference sequence). The CDR3 here is CSALRGLETQYF. The CDR3 region has the DNA TGCAGTGCGTTAAGGGGACTGGAGACCCAGTACTTC.

V is TRBV7-2 and J is TRBJ1-3, with D unresolved. CDR3 size: 15 residues. The germline V and J ends were trimmed by 5 bases and 6 bases, with 17 bases remaining between them. CDR1 is SGHTA, CDR2 FQGNSA, per germline. CDR3 region: CASSLDGDALNTIYF. CDR3 in DNA: TGTGCCAGCAGCCTTGACGGGGATGCTCTAAACACCATATATTTT.

To note about this clonotype: This may stem from a read error, because a much larger clone lies one nucleotide away. The rearrangement uses TRBV6-1 and TRBJ2-2; a possible D gene is TRBD2 (5 bases). CDR1 MNHNS and CDR2 SASEGT come from the germline V gene. The CDR3 is 13 residues long. The CDR3 reads CASQPGPAGDLFF. The CDR3 DNA reads TGTGCCTCCCAGCCTGGGCCCGCCGGGGATCTGTTTTTT.

This chain links TRBV6-2 or TRBV6-3 with TRBJ1-3; D call uncertain. The ends were cut back, 2 bases at V and 7 bases at J, with 12 bases in the middle. CDR3 size: 14 residues. Germline CDR1 reads MNHEY; CDR2 reads SVGEGT. CDR3 coding DNA: TGTGCCAGCAGTTACATGCGGGCTGTGAACACCATATATTTT. It is translated as CASSYMRAVNTIYF.

This clonotype occurred many times. The rearrangement joins TRBV19 to TRBJ2-2; the D gene is possibly TRBD2 (5 bases). The V and J ends lost 5 bases and 9 bases respectively, with 16 bases between them. The CDR3 totals 14 residues. Germline-derived CDR1 and CDR2 are LNHDA and SQIVND (reference sequence). The DNA of the CDR3 is TGTGCCAGTAGTCCTCGTTTAATAGCGTGGGAGCTGTTTTTT. Protein product: CASSPRLIAWELFF.

On this clonotype: With a much larger clone just one base away, this may be a read error. V is TRBV29-1 and J is TRBJ1-2, with unresolved D. The V end lost 5 bases, the J end lost 8 bases, and 12 bases lay between the germline ends. CDR1 SQVTM and CDR2 ANQGSEA come from the germline V gene. The CDR3 is 11 residues long. The CDR3 nucleotides read TGCAGCGTTATGTGGGCCGAAGGCTACACCTTC. Translated, it gives CSVMWAEGYTF.

Worth noting for this clonotype: The germline gene is not matched at one end of the junction; a read error may be the cause. The chain joins TRBV20-1 to TRBJ1-5; D perhaps matches TRBD1 (6 bases). Per the germline V gene, CDR1 is DFQATT and CDR2 is SNEGSKA (reference sequence). The CDR3 is 14 residues long. As DNA, the CDR3 is TGCAGCGCTAGGGGGGGAAGAGGCAATCAGCCCCATCATTTT. It is translated as CSARGGRGNQPHHF.

About this clonotype itself: A far larger clone is one nucleotide away, so this likely arose from a read error. The chain links TRBV6-5 to TRBJ1-1; tentative D call: TRBD1 (5 bases). CDR1 MNHEY and CDR2 SVGAGI come from the germline V gene. The CDR3 spans 14 residues. Written as DNA, the CDR3 is TGTGCCAGCATTTACGGCGGGGGAGGGACTGAAGCTTTCTTT. Its protein is CASIYGGGGTEAFF.

Comment on this clonotype: Mismatch with germline at one junction end may stem from a read error. This chain uses TRBV4-2 with TRBJ2-3; TRBD2 matches at 8 bases. Germline CDR1 reads LGHNA; CDR2 reads YNFKEQ. CDR3 length: 14 amino acids. The CDR3 region has the DNA TGTGTCAGCAGCCAGCCGGGAGGGGTAGATACGCAGTATTTT. Protein sequence: CVSSQPGGVDTQYF.

This clonotype was seen many times. The rearrangement links TRBV10-2 to TRBJ1-6; a possible D gene is TRBD1 (5 bases). V dropped 0 bases and J dropped 7 bases, with 10 bases sitting between them. Germline V lookup: CDR1 WSHSY, CDR2 SAAADI. CDR3 size: 15 residues. CDR3 sequence reads: CASSESPRQNSPLHF. CDR3 coding DNA: TGCGCCAGCAGTGAGTCGCCTCGACAGAATTCACCCCTCCACTTT.

The chain links TRBV20-1 to TRBJ1-3; D is ambiguous. V was cut by 5 bases and J by 0 bases, with 14 bases left in between. The CDR3 extends over 15 amino acids. Looked up from germline, CDR1 is DFQATT and CDR2 is SNEGSKA (reference sequence). The CDR3 region is CSAEGRRLSGNTIYF. CDR3 coding DNA: TGCAGTGCTGAAGGACGGAGACTCTCTGGAAACACCATATATTTT.

The table lists this clonotype with many counts. V usage is TRBV19 and J usage is TRBJ1-5; no firm D call. The germline V gene encodes CDR1 LNHDA and CDR2 SQIVND (reference sequence). V was pared by 3 bases and J by 7 bases, with 10 bases between. There are 13 residues in the CDR3. In DNA, the CDR3 is TGTGCCAGTAGTATGGGGAGCGAACAGCCCCAGCATTTT. This sequence encodes CASSMGSEQPQHF.

The rearrangement uses TRBV5-1 and TRBJ2-1; D possibly corresponds to TRBD2 (6 bases). The V end lost 2 bases, the J end lost 2 bases, and 8 bases lay between the germline ends. Germline values: CDR1 SGHRS, CDR2 YFSETQ. The CDR3 contains 14 residues. For the CDR3, the DNA is TGCGCCAGCAGCTTTGGGAGGCCCTACAATGAGCAGTTCTTC. This encodes CASSFGRPYNEQFF.

This clonotype was counted many times. The rearrangement links TRBV3-1 to TRBJ2-3; 9 nucleotides match TRBD2. CDR1 is LGHDT and CDR2 is YNNKEL in the germline V gene (reference sequence). This CDR3 region has 15 residues. V dropped 1 base and J dropped 2; count of bases not matched to a gene: 1. The CDR3 DNA sequence: TGTGCCAGCAGCCAAGCTAGCGGGGACACAGATACGCAGTATTTT. This encodes CASSQASGDTDTQYF.

CDR3 sequence (DNA): TGTGCCAGCAGCTGGGGAGCGGGTAGCACAGATACGCAGTATTTT. It is translated as CASSWGAGSTDTQYF. The rearrangement joins TRBV7-2 to TRBJ2-3; tentatively, D is TRBD2 (6 bases). Trimming shortened V by 4 bases and J by 0 bases, and 11 bases separated the two germline ends. The CDR3 runs 15 residues. Germline V CDR1 and CDR2: SGHTA, FQGNSA.

This clonotype has a count of ten or more. The CDR3: CASSLHRGNNEQFF. CDR3 sequence (DNA): TGCGCCAGCAGCTTGCACAGGGGTAACAATGAGCAGTTCTTC. The genes are TRBV5-1 and TRBJ2-1; 7 bases fit TRBD1. This CDR3 has 14 amino acids. The germline V gene encodes CDR1 SGHRS and CDR2 YFSETQ. V gave up 1 base and J gave up 5 bases; unmatched junction bases: 3. Filled out from reference TRBV5-1 and TRBJ2-1, the complete variable domain reads KAGVTQTPRYLIKTRGQQVTLSCSPISGHRSVSWYQQTPGQGLQFLFEYFSETQRNKGNFPGRFSGRQFSNSRSEMNVSTLELGDSALYLCASSLHRGNNEQFFGPGTRLTVL.

For this clonotype: A far larger clone is only one base removed, so a read error is likely. This chain uses TRBV6-9 with TRBJ1-1; no clear D gene. V was trimmed by 7 bases and J by 1 base, leaving 10 bases between them. The CDR3 consists of 13 residues. Per germline, CDR1 MNHGY and CDR2 SVAAGI. The CDR3 spells CASIYRENTEAFF. The CDR3 bases are TGTGCCAGCATTTACCGGGAGAACACTGAAGCTTTCTTT.

The chain couples TRBV19 to TRBJ2-7; 10 bases align to TRBD2. The junction had 10 bases not matched to a gene; V was cut back by 8 bases and J by 6 bases. The CDR3 runs 14 residues. The germline V gene has CDR1 LNHDA and CDR2 SQIVND (reference sequence). The CDR3 spells CASGGASGRGEQYF. The CDR3 DNA reads as TGTGCCAGTGGGGGCGCTAGCGGGAGAGGCGAGCAGTACTTC.